Shown below are 11 T cell receptor beta chains from a single sample sequenced in a study of Graves' ophthalmopathy and Graves' hyperthyroidism. RNA transcripts provided the template for amplifying TCR beta CDR3 regions. Second-round multiplex PCR came after first-round RT-PCR with HTBI primers. TCRdb reprocessed the multiplex PCR reads via MiXCR and lists one record per CDR3 protein. This table has roughly 300,000 distinct CDR3 sequences, under 20% appearing once. The material sequenced was peripheral blood. These receptors were taken from an adult man with Graves' ophthalmopathy.

This clonotype was observed many times. The chain joins TRBV7-2 to TRBJ2-5; D might be TRBD1 (5 bases). Trimming shortened V by 1 base and J by 4 bases, and 10 bases separated the two germline ends. The length of the CDR3 is 14 residues. Germline CDR1 is SGHTA and CDR2 is FQGNSA. The CDR3 sequence is CASSLEVRVETQYF. The DNA for the CDR3 is TGTGCCAGCAGCTTAGAAGTCAGGGTAGAGACCCAGTACTTC.

The rearrangement joins TRBV20-1 to TRBJ2-7; perhaps TRBD2 as D (6 bases). Trimming removed 1 base at V and 3 bases at J, with 13 bases between. The CDR3 is 14 amino acids. Looked up from germline, CDR1 is DFQATT and CDR2 is SNEGSKA (reference sequence). The CDR3 is CSARGRGWHYEQYF. CDR3 nucleotide sequence: TGCAGTGCTAGAGGCCGGGGGTGGCACTACGAGCAGTACTTC.

This clonotype was seen many times. The chain joins TRBV5-1 to TRBJ1-1; no firm D call. V was cut by 0 bases and J by 5 bases, with 11 bases left in between. The CDR3 runs to 14 residues. Germline lookup yields CDR1 SGHRS and CDR2 YFSETQ. The CDR3 loop is CASSLVEGGTEAFF. As DNA, the CDR3 is TGCGCCAGCAGCTTGGTTGAGGGAGGAACTGAAGCTTTCTTT. Together with reference TRBV5-1 and TRBJ1-1, the CDR3 gives the full variable domain: KAGVTQTPRYLIKTRGQQVTLSCSPISGHRSVSWYQQTPGQGLQFLFEYFSETQRNKGNFPGRFSGRQFSNSRSEMNVSTLELGDSALYLCASSLVEGGTEAFFGQGTRLTVV.

At least ten counts were recorded for this clonotype. The J gene is TRBJ1-1, the V gene TRBV6-5, with a possible D match to TRBD1 (6 bases). The length of the CDR3 is 15 residues. Per germline, CDR1 MNHEY and CDR2 SVGAGI. The germline V and J ends were trimmed by 2 bases and 1 base, with 11 bases remaining between them. DNA of the CDR3: TGTGCCAGCAGTTACCAGGCAGGGGCGAACACTGAAGCTTTCTTT. This encodes CASSYQAGANTEAFF.

This clonotype was seen only a few times. The chain has TRBV5-1 and TRBJ2-7; no clear D gene. CDR1 and CDR2 (germline): SGHRS, YFSETQ. The CDR3 is made up of 14 amino acids. The V end lost 0 bases, the J end lost 2 bases, and 9 bases lay between the germline ends. CDR3 nucleotides: TGCGCCAGCAGCTTGGGTCCACCAACCTACGAGCAGTACTTC. This translates into CASSLGPPTYEQYF.

This clonotype was counted ten times or more. J is TRBJ1-1 and V is TRBV11-2, with 9 bases identical to TRBD1. The CDR3 has 14 amino acids. CDR1 and CDR2 (germline): SGHAT, FQNNGV. The V and J ends lost 4 bases and 2 bases, in that order; junction bases with no gene match: 2. CDR3 protein: CASSSGQGNTEAFF. The CDR3 DNA is TGTGCCAGCAGCTCGGGACAGGGCAACACTGAAGCTTTCTTT.

This clonotype was seen at least ten times. The V call is TRBV9, the J call TRBJ1-1; the D gene is possibly TRBD1 (6 bases). V was cut by 3 bases and J by 8 bases, with 14 bases left in between. The CDR3 covers 13 residues. Germline V gives CDR1 SGDLS, CDR2 YYNGEE. As DNA, the CDR3 is TGTGCCAGCAGCGAACCCACAGGGAGGGAAGCTTTCTTT. Amino acid sequence: CASSEPTGREAFF.

This clonotype has a count of ten or more. This chain joins TRBV6-2 or TRBV6-3 and TRBJ2-7; no firm D call. Trimming shortened V by 6 bases and J by 3 bases, and 18 bases separated the two germline ends. Germline-derived CDR1 and CDR2 are MNHEY and SVGEGT. This CDR3 region has 15 residues. The CDR3 DNA sequence: TGTGCCAGCAGCCCCCTTTTACTGGTTCACTACGAGCAGTACTTC. Its protein is CASSPLLLVHYEQYF.

This clonotype has at least ten counts. The chain recombines TRBV12-3 or TRBV12-4 with TRBJ2-4; D unclear. V lost 2 bases and J lost 2, with 7 bases in between. The CDR3 is 14 amino acids. This CDR3 is CASSLRRSKNIQYF. The CDR3 DNA sequence: TGTGCCAGCAGTTTAAGGCGGTCCAAAAACATTCAGTACTTC.

The V call is TRBV5-1, the J call TRBJ2-2; 14 nucleotides line up with TRBD2. The CDR3 is made up of 17 amino acids. V was pared by 4 bases and J by 5 bases, with 7 bases of the junction left unmatched. Looked up from germline, CDR1 is SGHRS and CDR2 is YFSETQ. CDR3 amino acids: CASSGGLAGVGTGELFF. In DNA form, the CDR3 reads TGCGCCAGCAGCGGGGGACTAGCGGGAGTCGGGACCGGGGAGCTGTTTTTT. Drawing the rest from reference TRBV5-1 and TRBJ2-2, the complete variable domain is KAGVTQTPRYLIKTRGQQVTLSCSPISGHRSVSWYQQTPGQGLQFLFEYFSETQRNKGNFPGRFSGRQFSNSRSEMNVSTLELGDSALYLCASSGGLAGVGTGELFFGEGSRLTVL.

The sample holds many counts of this clonotype. The chain employs TRBV5-6 and TRBJ2-2; D is undetermined. V shed 0 bases and J shed 4 bases, with 10 bases lying between them. This CDR3 has 15 residues. In germline, CDR1 is SGHDT, CDR2 YYEEEE. This CDR3 is CASSLVAGTTGELFF. The CDR3 nucleotides are TGTGCCAGCAGCTTGGTGGCAGGCACCACCGGGGAGCTGTTTTTT.